This T cell receptor (beta chain) was profiled in a study of Ad26.COV2.S vaccination and SARS-CoV-2 variants. Across the whole study: The Ad26.COV2.S arm of the COV1001 trial was where the donor was placed. By the intramuscular route, Ad26.COV2.S was given once, or twice 56 days apart.

Details on this clone: The antigen remains unidentified. Sequence at one end of the junction differs from germline and may be a read error.

The treatment was: about 20 received Ad26.COV2.S at low or high dose, single or two shots; five or six received placebo; per-sample allocation not given. Specimens were obtained on day 63 following the first vaccine or placebo injection. The vaccine delivered Wuhan-strain SARS-CoV-2 spike through an Ad26 vector. The CDR3 sequence is 16 residues long. Per germline, CDR1 SGHRS and CDR2 YFSETQ. The study's findings and limits: While placebo recipients had lower spike-specific TCR breadth, vaccine recipients had more.

Only in-frame clones appear in the TCRdb table, and some are missing; sequencing was by immunoSEQ multiplex PCR. Among 400,000 to 450,000 clones listed, approximately 92% were seen once. Source: peripheral blood, taken in a trial of Ad26.COV2.S vaccine versus placebo. The rearrangement joins TRBV5-1 to TRBJ2-7; 11 bases align to TRBD2. The clonotype was recovered from a person aged 18-65 years who received the Ad26.COV2.S COVID-19 vaccine or a placebo. The CDR3 sequence is CASSLYSGLAGTEHCF. The CDR3 bases are TGCGCCAGCAGCTTATACTCCGGACTAGCGGGTACAGAACACTGCTTC.